The 3 T cell receptor beta chains in this list originate from one sample, sequenced in a study of blood T cell repertoires in COVID-19. Some clones are missing from TCRdb's copy, which holds only in-frame ones; the method was immunoSEQ multiplex PCR. The sample consists of some 350,000 clones, roughly nine tenths of them appearing once. What was sequenced was PBMCs or T cells enriched from blood (not recorded which). The receptors here all came from a young woman who had recovered from COVID-19.

The V and J genes are TRBV9 and TRBJ2-3; 10 nucleotides align to TRBD2. The V and J ends lost 3 bases and 1 base, in that order; junction bases with no gene match: 2. The CDR3 extends over 15 amino acids. CDR1 is SGDLS and CDR2 is YYNGEE in the germline V gene. CDR3: CASSAAGGRTDTQYF. The CDR3 DNA follows: TGTGCCAGCAGCGCAGCGGGAGGGCGCACAGATACGCAGTATTTT.

The rearrangement joins TRBV11-2 to TRBJ2-4; weak D call: TRBD2 (5 bases). In germline, CDR1 is SGHAT, CDR2 FQNNGV. V was clipped by 5 bases and J by 0 bases, with 20 bases between them. The CDR3 contains 18 residues. The CDR3 coding sequence is TGTGCCAGCAGCCCCCTAAGGGAGACAAGGCTAGCCAAAAACATTCAGTACTTC. Translation gives CASSPLRETRLAKNIQYF.

Regarding this clone: Since a much larger clone is just one base distant, this may be a read error. The sample contains more than one DNA sequence encoding this CDR3. The chain couples TRBV7-6 to TRBJ1-1, with a tentative D call TRBD1 (5 bases). The germline V and J ends were trimmed by 5 bases and 1 base, with 8 bases remaining between them. This CDR3 spans 13 amino acids. The germline V gene encodes CDR1 SGHVS and CDR2 FNYEAQ. The CDR3: CASSLGQNTEAFF. The CDR3 DNA reads as TGTGCCAGCAGCCTAGGACAGAACACTGAAGCTTTCTTT.